A selection of T cell receptor beta chains follows, all from one sample in a study of blood T cell repertoires in COVID-19. Profiled with immunoSEQ multiplex PCR; TCRdb holds only in-frame clones, not every one. The sample contains around 300,000 clones, more than 70% of which appear only once. Source material: PBMCs or T cells enriched from blood (not recorded which). The receptors come from an older woman in a cohort exposed to, infected with or recovered from COVID-19 (not recorded which). The CDR3 runs from the conserved cysteine through the conserved F or W. The D gene is left open where the match is weak. A clone size is listed for some rows: how often the clone was seen (once, few, many), or a class if it is expanded.

J	V	size	D	DNA	CDR3
TRBJ1-6	TRBV30	-	TRBD1	TGTGCCTGTACCGGGACAGGGGGCTGGTATAATTCACCCCTCCACTTT	CACTGTGGWYNSPLHF
TRBJ2-5	TRBV27	-	TRBD2	TGTGCCAGCAGTTTATTCGCTAGCGGGAGGGGGGAGACCCAGTACTTC	CASSLFASGRGETQYF
TRBJ1-5	TRBV7-2	-	-	TGTGCCAGCAGCGAGCCGGGGTTTGGTCAGCCCCAGCATTTT	CASSEPGFGQPQHF
TRBJ2-7	TRBV7-2	-	TRBD2	TGTGCCAGCAGTAGAATAGCGGGAGGCAACTCCTACGAGCAGTACTTC	CASSRIAGGNSYEQYF
TRBJ2-5	TRBV7-2	-	TRBD2	TGTGCCAGCAGCTCCCGACTAGCGGGAGAATGGGGCCAGTACTTC	CASSSRLAGEWGQYF
TRBJ2-1	TRBV9	-	-	TGTGCCAGCAGCGTAGGTCGGTCCTCCTACAATGAGCAGTTCTTC	CASSVGRSSYNEQFF
TRBJ2-2	TRBV11-3	-	-	TGTGCCAGCAGCTTAGGGGGGCCAGGAGGCACCGGGGAGCTGTTTTTT	CASSLGGPGGTGELFF
TRBJ2-3	TRBV30	once	TRBD2	TGTGCCTGGAACTTCAGCGGGGTCGCAGATACGCAGTATTTT	CAWNFSGVADTQYF
TRBJ2-3	TRBV24-1	-	TRBD2	TGTGCCACCAGTGAGCCGATAGCGGGGAGCACAGATACGCAGTATTTT	CATSEPIAGSTDTQYF
TRBJ2-1	TRBV5-1	-	TRBD2	TGCGCCAGCAGCTTGGTTGCGGGAGGGAATGAGCAGTTCTTC	CASSLVAGGNEQFF
TRBJ1-4	TRBV10-3	-	TRBD1	TGTGCCATCAGTAGACAGGGGCTTGAAAAACTGTTTTTT	CAISRQGLEKLFF
TRBJ1-2	TRBV6-1	-	-	TGTGCCAGCAGTGAGCTACAGGACCCGACTTTTATGGCCTATGGCTACACCTTC	CASSELQDPTFMAYGYTF
TRBJ2-7	TRBV7-8	-	-	TGTGCCAGCAGCTTAGAGACAGGCCCGCTTGAGCAGTACTTC	CASSLETGPLEQYF
TRBJ2-7	TRBV28	-	TRBD2	TGTGCCAGCAGTCGTAGGCCGGGACTAGCGGAGCCCGCACACTCCTACGAGCAGTACTTC	CASSRRPGLAEPAHSYEQYF
TRBJ2-2	TRBV7-3	-	-	TGTGCCAGCAGCTTAACGGGGGCTAAACTGGAGAACACCGGGGAGCTGTTTTTT	CASSLTGAKLENTGELFF
TRBJ2-1	TRBV4-2	-	TRBD1	TGTGCCAGCAGCCAGAGGGGGCCTAGCTCCTACAATGAGCAGTTCTTC	CASSQRGPSSYNEQFF
TRBJ2-7	TRBV28	-	TRBD1	TGTGCCAGCAGTTTGGGACAGGGGGTGTCCTACGAGCAGTACTTC	CASSLGQGVSYEQYF
TRBJ1-1	TRBV7-9	-	-	TGTGCCAGCAGCTTAGCCAGCGGCACTGAAGCTTTCTTT	CASSLASGTEAFF
TRBJ2-7	TRBV12-3/TRBV12-4	-	-	TGTGCCAGCAGTTTAATGGCTAGCGAGCAGTACTTC	CASSLMASEQYF
TRBJ1-1	TRBV27	-	TRBD1	TGTGCCAGCACTCCGGACAGGGTGAACACTGAAGCTTTCTTT	CASTPDRVNTEAFF
TRBJ2-7	TRBV7-2	-	TRBD2	TGTGCCAGCAGCCCTAGGGGACTAGCGGGAGGTTACGAGCAGTACTTC	CASSPRGLAGGYEQYF
TRBJ1-4	TRBV3-1/TRBV3-2	-	TRBD1	TGTGCCAGCAGTGAACAGGGGTCCTATATGTTGACTAATGAAAAACTGTTTTTT	CASSEQGSYMLTNEKLFF
TRBJ1-4	TRBV30	-	-	TGTGCCTGGAGTGGCCCGGGAGGAAAACTGTTTTTT	CAWSGPGGKLFF
TRBJ1-6	TRBV27	once	TRBD1	TGTGCCAGCAGTTCTCCGGGACAGGGGGCCTATTCACCCCTCCACTTT	CASSSPGQGAYSPLHF
TRBJ2-7	TRBV6-5	-	TRBD1	TGTGCCAGCAGTATCGACAGGGGGCCCTACGAGCAGTACTTC	CASSIDRGPYEQYF
TRBJ1-2	TRBV19	-	TRBD1	TGTGCCAGTAAAAGGACAGGGGCTAACTATGGCTACACCTTC	CASKRTGANYGYTF
TRBJ2-7	TRBV6-5	-	TRBD1	TGTGCCAGCAGTTACTCCGGGACAGACTACGAGCAGTACTTC	CASSYSGTDYEQYF
TRBJ1-3	TRBV7-2	few	TRBD1	TGTGCCAGCAGCTACAGGGGTGGAAACACCATATATTTT	CASSYRGGNTIYF
TRBJ2-7	TRBV4-1	-	TRBD2	TGCGCCAGCAGCCAAGGTGTGACTAGCGGTTCCTACGAGCAGTACTTC	CASSQGVTSGSYEQYF
TRBJ1-1	TRBV4-1	-	-	TGCGCCAGCAGCCAAGGGGTAGGGGGGGGACCATCCACTGAAGCTTTCTTT	CASSQGVGGGPSTEAFF
TRBJ2-2	TRBV6-4	-	TRBD1	TGTGCCAGCAGTGACGACAGGGGCACCGGGGAGCTGTTTTTT	CASSDDRGTGELFF
TRBJ2-3	TRBV7-3	many	-	TGTGCCAGCAGCTTAAAGGGAGCTCGGGGAGATACGCAGTATTTT	CASSLKGARGDTQYF
TRBJ2-7	TRBV28	-	-	TGTGCCAGCAGTGTATTCGGGCGGGACGCCTACGAGCAGTACTTC	CASSVFGRDAYEQYF
TRBJ2-3	TRBV30	-	TRBD2	TGTGCCTGGACCACTCTAGCGGGATACACAGATACGCAGTATTTT	CAWTTLAGYTDTQYF
TRBJ2-2	TRBV5-1	once	TRBD2	TGCGCCAGCAGCTTTCTAGCGGGGAACACCGGGGAGCTGTTTTTT	CASSFLAGNTGELFF
TRBJ2-7	TRBV7-3	-	-	TGTGCCACCATAGTGAAAGGACATCCTTACGAGCAGTACTTC	CATIVKGHPYEQYF
TRBJ2-1	TRBV19	-	-	TGTGCCAGTAGTATCGGTACAGGGAACCACAATGAGCAGTTCTTC	CASSIGTGNHNEQFF
TRBJ2-7	TRBV27	-	TRBD2	TGTGCCAGCAGTTGGGCGGGAGTGGCCTACGAGCAGTACTTC	CASSWAGVAYEQYF
TRBJ1-5	TRBV19	once	-	TGTGCCAGTAGTATCCAGATTGATCAGCCCCAGCATTTT	CASSIQIDQPQHF
TRBJ2-2	TRBV5-1	-	TRBD1	TGCGCCAGCAGCTTGTCGGGACAGGGTAACACCGGGGAGCTGTTTTTT	CASSLSGQGNTGELFF
TRBJ1-1	TRBV7-9	-	TRBD1	TGTGCCAGCAGCTTAGAAGTAGGGGACAGGAACACTGAAGCTTTCTTT	CASSLEVGDRNTEAFF
TRBJ1-3	TRBV21-1	-	-	TGTGCCAGTCCGACAGTGAACTCTGGAAACACCATATATTTT	CASPTVNSGNTIYF
TRBJ1-1	TRBV2	-	-	TGTGCCAGCAGGCCCCGGGAGGGGGTTACTGAAGCTTTCTTT	CASRPREGVTEAFF
TRBJ2-5	TRBV5-1	-	-	TGCGCCAGCAGCTTGGCCACAGGGATTACACAAGAGACCCAGTACTTC	CASSLATGITQETQYF
TRBJ1-1	TRBV27	once	-	TGTGCCAGCAGTTTTGGAAGGGGGGGTAACACTGAAGCTTTCTTT	CASSFGRGGNTEAFF
TRBJ2-7	TRBV25-1	few	TRBD2	TGTGCCAGCTGCAGCGGGGGAGATACCTACGAGCAGTACTTC	CASCSGGDTYEQYF
TRBJ2-5	TRBV5-1	-	TRBD1	TGCGCCAGCAGCTATACAGGGGGCGGAGAGACCCAGTACTTC	CASSYTGGGETQYF
TRBJ2-4	TRBV20-1	-	TRBD1	TGCAGTGCTAGTTCTCAGGGGGCTGGCATTCAGTACTTC	CSASSQGAGIQYF
TRBJ2-1	TRBV24-1	-	TRBD2	TGTGCCACCAGTGCAAGCGGGAGCTCCTACAATGAGCAGTTCTTC	CATSASGSSYNEQFF
TRBJ1-2	TRBV11-2	-	TRBD1	TGTGCCAGCAGCTTGGGGGACAGGGACCCCGGAAGCTACACCTTC	CASSLGDRDPGSYTF
TRBJ1-1	TRBV19	-	-	TGTGCCACACGGGACACTATGAACACTGAAGCTTTCTTT	CATRDTMNTEAFF
TRBJ1-2	TRBV9	-	-	TGTGCCAGCAGCAACGGAGGGGCCTACGGCTACACCTTC	CASSNGGAYGYTF